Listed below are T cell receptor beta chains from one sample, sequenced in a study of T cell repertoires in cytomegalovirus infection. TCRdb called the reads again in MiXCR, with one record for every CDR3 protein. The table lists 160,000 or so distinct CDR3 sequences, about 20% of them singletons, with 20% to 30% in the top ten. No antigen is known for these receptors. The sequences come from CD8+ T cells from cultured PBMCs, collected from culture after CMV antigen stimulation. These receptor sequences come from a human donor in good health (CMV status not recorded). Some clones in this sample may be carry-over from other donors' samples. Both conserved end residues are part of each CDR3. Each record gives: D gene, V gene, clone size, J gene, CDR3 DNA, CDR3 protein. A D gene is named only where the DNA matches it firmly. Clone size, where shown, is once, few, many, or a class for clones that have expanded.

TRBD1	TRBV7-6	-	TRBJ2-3	TGTGCCAGCAGCTTGGGGACAGGGGTCACAGATACGCAGTATTTT	CASSLGTGVTDTQYF
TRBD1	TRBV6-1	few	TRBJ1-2	TGTGCCAGCGAGCGTGGTTGGGACAGGGCTGACTATGGCTACACCTTC	CASERGWDRADYGYTF
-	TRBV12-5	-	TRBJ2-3	TGTGCTAGTGGTTTGAAACCCATAACGCAGTATTTT	CASGLKPITQYF
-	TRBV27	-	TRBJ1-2	TGTGCCAGCAGTTTCAGGCCTAACTATGGCTACACCTTC	CASSFRPNYGYTF
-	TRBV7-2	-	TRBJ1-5	TGTGCCAGCAGGGGGGGCGGGGCCAATCAGCCCCAGCATTTT	CASRGGGANQPQHF
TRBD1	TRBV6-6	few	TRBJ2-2	TGTGCCAGCAGTGGACAGGGGGACACCGGGGAGCTGTTTTTT	CASSGQGDTGELFF
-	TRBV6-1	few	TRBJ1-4	TGTGCCAGCAGGACCTCAGGGGACGCTGCATCAAATACAACTAATGAAAAACTGTTTTTT	CASRTSGDAASNTTNEKLFF
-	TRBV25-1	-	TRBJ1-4	TGTGCCAGCAGTGACTACAGAATTTCCGAAAAACTGTTTTTT	CASSDYRISEKLFF
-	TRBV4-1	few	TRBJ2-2	TGCGCCAGCAGCCAAGACAGGGAGCCGAACACCGGGGAGCTGTTTTTT	CASSQDREPNTGELFF
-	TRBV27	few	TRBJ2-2	TGTGCCAGCAGCAGGGGGAACACCGGGGAGCTGTTTTTT	CASSRGNTGELFF